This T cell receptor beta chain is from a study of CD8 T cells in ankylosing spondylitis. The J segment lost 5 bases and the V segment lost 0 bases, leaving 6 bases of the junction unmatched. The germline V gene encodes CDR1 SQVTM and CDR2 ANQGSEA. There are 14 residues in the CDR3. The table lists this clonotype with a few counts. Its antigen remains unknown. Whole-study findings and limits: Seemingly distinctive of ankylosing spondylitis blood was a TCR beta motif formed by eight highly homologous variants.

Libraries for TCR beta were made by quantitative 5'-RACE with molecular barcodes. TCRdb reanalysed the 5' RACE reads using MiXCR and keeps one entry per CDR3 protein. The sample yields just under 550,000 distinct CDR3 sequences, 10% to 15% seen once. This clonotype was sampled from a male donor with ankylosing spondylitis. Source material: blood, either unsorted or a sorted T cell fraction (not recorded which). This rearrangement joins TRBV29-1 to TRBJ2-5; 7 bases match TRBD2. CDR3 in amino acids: CSVEDRTRSETQYF. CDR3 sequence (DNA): TGCAGCGTTGAAGATAGGACTAGGTCCGAGACCCAGTACTTC.